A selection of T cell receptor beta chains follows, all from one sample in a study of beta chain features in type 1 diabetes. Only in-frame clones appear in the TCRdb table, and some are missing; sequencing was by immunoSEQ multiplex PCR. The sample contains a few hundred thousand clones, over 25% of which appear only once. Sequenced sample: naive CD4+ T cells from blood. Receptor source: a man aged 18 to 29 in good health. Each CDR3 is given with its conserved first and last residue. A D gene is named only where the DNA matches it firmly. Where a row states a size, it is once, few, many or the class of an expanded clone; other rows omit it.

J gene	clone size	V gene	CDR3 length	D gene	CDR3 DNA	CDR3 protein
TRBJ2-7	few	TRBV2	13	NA	TGTGCCAGCAGTGAAACCTGGGGCAGCGAGCAGTACTTC	CASSETWGSEQYF
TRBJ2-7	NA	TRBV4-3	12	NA	TGCGCCAGCAGCCAAGATGTCTGGGAGCAGTACTTC	CASSQDVWEQYF
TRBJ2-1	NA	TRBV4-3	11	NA	TGCGCCAGCAGCCGGGGCAATGAGCAGTTCTTC	CASSRGNEQFF
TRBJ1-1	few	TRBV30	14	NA	TGTGCCTGGATTATGGGCAGTCGGAACACTGAAGCTTTCTTT	CAWIMGSRNTEAFF
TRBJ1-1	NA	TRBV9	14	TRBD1	TGTGCCAGCAGCACCCGGGACAGGAACACTGAAGCTTTCTTT	CASSTRDRNTEAFF
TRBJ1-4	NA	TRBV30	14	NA	TGTGCCTGGAAGTTGTATGCCACTAATGAAAAACTGTTTTTT	CAWKLYATNEKLFF
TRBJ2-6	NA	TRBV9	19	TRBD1	TGTGCCAGCAGCGCACCGGACAGGGGGTTTCACTCTGGGGCCAACGTCCTGACTTTC	CASSAPDRGFHSGANVLTF
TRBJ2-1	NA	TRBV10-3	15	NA	TGTGCCATCAGTCCTTTTTTGAGCTCCTACAATGAGCAGTTCTTC	CAISPFLSSYNEQFF
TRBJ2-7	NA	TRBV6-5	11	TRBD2	TGTGCCAGCAATGGCGGGGGCGAGCAGTACTTC	CASNGGGEQYF
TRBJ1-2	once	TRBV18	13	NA	TGTGCCAGCTCACCTGGGACAAGCTATGGCTACACCTTC	CASSPGTSYGYTF
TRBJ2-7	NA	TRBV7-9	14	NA	TGTGCCAGCAGCTTGAGCAGCAGCTCCTACGAGCAGTACTTC	CASSLSSSSYEQYF
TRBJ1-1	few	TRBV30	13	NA	TGTGCCTGGACCGGACCATCGGGCACTGAAGCTTTCTTT	CAWTGPSGTEAFF
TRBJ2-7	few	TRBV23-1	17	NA	TGCGCCAGCAGTCAGCCGTATTTCCAGGGGTCCTCCTACGAGCAGTACTTC	CASSQPYFQGSSYEQYF
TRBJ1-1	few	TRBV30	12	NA	TGTGCCTGGACCCCACAGTGGACTGAAGCTTTCTTT	CAWTPQWTEAFF
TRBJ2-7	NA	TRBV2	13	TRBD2	TGTGCCAGCAGAAAACTAGCGAACTACGAGCAGTACTTC	CASRKLANYEQYF
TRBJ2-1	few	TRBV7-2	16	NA	TGTGCCAGCAGCTTTGCAGCGTCCCGCTCCTACAATGAGCAGTTCTTC	CASSFAASRSYNEQFF
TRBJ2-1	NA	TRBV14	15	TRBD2	TGTGCCAGCAGCCAAGTAGCGGGCCCCTACAATGAGCAGTTCTTC	CASSQVAGPYNEQFF
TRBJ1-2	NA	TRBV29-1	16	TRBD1	TGCAGCGTTGAGGGCGGACAGGGTTTGTCTAACTATGGCTACACCTTC	CSVEGGQGLSNYGYTF
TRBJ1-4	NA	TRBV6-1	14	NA	TGTGCCAGCAGTGAGTCCCCAGCTAATGAAAAACTGTTTTTT	CASSESPANEKLFF
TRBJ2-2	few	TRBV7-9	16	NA	TGTGCCAGCAGCTCCAACCGGGACTCCCTAGACGGGGAGCTGTTTTTT	CASSSNRDSLDGELFF
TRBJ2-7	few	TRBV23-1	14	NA	TGCGCCAGCCTCCCGGGGTCGTTCTCCTACGAGCAGTACTTC	CASLPGSFSYEQYF
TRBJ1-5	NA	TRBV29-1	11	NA	TGCAGCGTTGAAAGTGGTTTACTTCAGCATTTT	CSVESGLLQHF